A single sample gave rise to the 5 T cell receptor beta chains below, sequenced in a study of response to subunit inactivated influenza vaccine. In TCRdb, the RT-PCR reads were re-called with MiXCR into one record per CDR3 protein. The sample contains 550,000 to 800,000 distinct CDR3 sequences, about 15% of which appear only once. Sample: PBMCs from blood, taken 14 to 15 days before vaccination. These TCRs come from a man aged 50 or older who received an inactivated influenza vaccine.

This clonotype was recorded a few times. The chain carries TRBV5-1 and TRBJ2-7, with 8 bases identical to TRBD1. The germline V gene encodes CDR1 SGHRS and CDR2 YFSETQ. This CDR3 has 15 amino acids. The V and J ends lost 2 bases and 2 bases, in that order; junction bases with no gene match: 6. Here the CDR3 DNA reads TGCGCCAGCAGCTTCGGACAGGGACCTACCTACGAGCAGTACTTC. Encoded protein: CASSFGQGPTYEQYF.

The chain employs TRBV10-3 and TRBJ2-3; weak D call: TRBD1 (7 bases). Germline CDR1 reads ENHRY; CDR2 reads SYGVKD. The CDR3 runs to 14 residues. Trimming removed 6 bases at V and 4 bases at J, with 14 bases between. The CDR3 spells CAIRRGQTADTQYF. Written as DNA, the CDR3 is TGTGCCATCAGGCGGGGACAGACGGCAGATACGCAGTATTTT.

The chain is built from TRBV20-1 and TRBJ2-7; D gene ambiguous. CDR1 is DFQATT, CDR2 SNEGSKA, per germline (reference sequence). Between the trimmed V and J ends, which lost 4 bases and 2 bases, there was a span of 9 bases. The CDR3 has 12 residues. The chain's CDR3 is CSANARPYEQYF. CDR3 DNA sequence: TGCAGTGCTAACGCACGGCCCTACGAGCAGTACTTC.

The chain is built from TRBV20-1 and TRBJ2-1, with 12 bases aligning to TRBD1. This CDR3 contains 14 residues. CDR1 is DFQATT and CDR2 is SNEGSKA in the germline V gene (reference sequence). V lost 6 bases, J lost 8 bases, and 8 bases stayed unmatched. Written as DNA, the CDR3 is TGCAGTGCAGAACGGGGGACAGGGGGCGATGAGCAGTTCTTC. It specifies CSAERGTGGDEQFF.

This clonotype has a handful of counts. The genes are TRBV4-3 and TRBJ1-2; TRBD1 aligns across 9 bases. Germline V gene lookup returns CDR1 LGHNA and CDR2 YSLEER. J lost 7 bases, V lost 2 bases, and 2 bases had no gene match. This CDR3 has 13 residues. CDR3 nucleotide sequence: TGCGCCAGCAGCCAACGGGACAGGGCTGGCTACACCTTC. It yields the protein CASSQRDRAGYTF.